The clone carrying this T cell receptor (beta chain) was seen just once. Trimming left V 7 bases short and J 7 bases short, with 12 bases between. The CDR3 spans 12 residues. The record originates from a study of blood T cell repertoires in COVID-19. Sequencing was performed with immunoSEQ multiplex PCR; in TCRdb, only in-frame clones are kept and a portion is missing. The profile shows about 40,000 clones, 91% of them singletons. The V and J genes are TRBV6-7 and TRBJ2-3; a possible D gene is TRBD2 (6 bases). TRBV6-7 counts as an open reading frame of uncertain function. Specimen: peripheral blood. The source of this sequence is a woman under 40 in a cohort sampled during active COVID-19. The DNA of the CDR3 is TGTGCCAGCACCGCTAGCGTGAATACGCAGTATTTT. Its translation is CASTASVNTQYF.